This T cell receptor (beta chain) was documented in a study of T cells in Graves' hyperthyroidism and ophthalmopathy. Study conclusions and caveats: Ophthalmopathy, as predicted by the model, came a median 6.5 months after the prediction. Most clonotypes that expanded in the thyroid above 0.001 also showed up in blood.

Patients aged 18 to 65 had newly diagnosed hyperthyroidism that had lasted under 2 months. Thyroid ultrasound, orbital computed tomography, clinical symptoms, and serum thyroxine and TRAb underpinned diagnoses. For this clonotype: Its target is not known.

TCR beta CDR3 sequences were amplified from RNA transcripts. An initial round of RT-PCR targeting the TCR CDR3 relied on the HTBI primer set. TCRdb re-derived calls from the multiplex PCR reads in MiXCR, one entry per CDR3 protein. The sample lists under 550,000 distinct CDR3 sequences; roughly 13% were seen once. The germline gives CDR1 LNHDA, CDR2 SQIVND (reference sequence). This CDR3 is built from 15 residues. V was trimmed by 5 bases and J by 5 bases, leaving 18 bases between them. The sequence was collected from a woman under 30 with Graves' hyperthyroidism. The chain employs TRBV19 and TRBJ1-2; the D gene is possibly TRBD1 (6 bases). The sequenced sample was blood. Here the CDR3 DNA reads TGTGCCAGTAGTGCAAGGACAGAAACTCCTTATGGCTACACCTTC. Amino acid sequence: CASSARTETPYGYTF. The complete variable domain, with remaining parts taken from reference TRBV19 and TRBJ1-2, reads DGGITQSPKYLFRKEGQNVTLSCEQNLNHDAMYWYRQDPGQGLRLIYYSQIVNDFQKGDIAEGYSVSREKKESFPLTVTSAQKNPTAFYLCASSARTETPYGYTFGSGTRLTVV.